The 29 T cell receptor beta chains below all came from one sample that was sequenced in a study of blood T cell repertoires in COVID-19. The data were produced by immunoSEQ multiplex PCR, yet TCRdb's version contains in-frame clones alone and is incomplete. The sample carries around 130,000 clones, roughly four fifths recorded once. Sequencing was performed on peripheral blood. The receptors stem from a man aged 40-49 years with active or convalescent COVID-19.

The chain uses TRBV7-2 and TRBJ1-5; D might be TRBD1 (5 bases). V was clipped by 8 bases and J by 2 bases, with 10 bases between them. CDR3 length: 13 residues. Germline V gene lookup returns CDR1 SGHTA and CDR2 FQGNSA. Here the CDR3 DNA reads TGTGCCAGCGGCAGGGATGGCAATCAGCCCCAGCATTTT. Residues: CASGRDGNQPQHF.

This chain uses TRBV7-3 with TRBJ2-1, with a weak D call TRBD2 (5 bases). With 5 bases removed from V and 5 bases from J, the gap between germline ends came to 19 bases. The CDR3 is 16 amino acids. Germline V CDR1 and CDR2: SGHTA, FQGTGA. The CDR3 loop is CASSPRRGTINNEQFF. The CDR3 coding sequence is TGTGCCAGCAGCCCAAGACGGGGAACGATCAACAATGAGCAGTTCTTC.

This clone was counted once. The CDR3, as DNA: TGTGCCAGCAGCTTAGCGACAGGGGGCCATTATGGCTACACCTTC. It translates to CASSLATGGHYGYTF. This chain links TRBV7-8 with TRBJ1-2; 10 nucleotides line up with TRBD1. Germline CDR1 reads SGHVS; CDR2 reads FQNEAQ. This CDR3 is 15 amino acids long. The junction had 3 bases not matched to a gene; V was cut back by 0 bases and J by 5 bases.

This rearrangement joins TRBV19 to TRBJ1-1; possibly TRBD1 for D (5 bases). The CDR3 loop spans 15 amino acids. Per germline, CDR1 LNHDA and CDR2 SQIVND (reference sequence). With 1 base removed from V and 5 bases from J, the gap between germline ends came to 14 bases. The CDR3: CASSIGGGLGTEAFF. CDR3 sequence (DNA): TGTGCCAGTAGTATAGGGGGGGGTTTAGGGACTGAAGCTTTCTTT.

The rearrangement links TRBV27 to TRBJ1-5, with unresolved D. The CDR3 covers 13 residues. From germline, CDR1 is MNHEY and CDR2 SMNVEV (reference sequence). V was shortened by 6 bases and J by 4 bases, with 10 bases between the two germline ends. This chain's CDR3 is CASSRNSNQPQHF. The CDR3 DNA sequence: TGTGCCAGCAGCAGAAATTCAAATCAGCCCCAGCATTTT.

The gene calls are TRBV19 and TRBJ2-1; no firm D call. This CDR3 is 16 amino acids long. V gave up 7 bases and J gave up 0 bases, with 16 bases separating them. Germline-derived CDR1 and CDR2 are LNHDA and SQIVND (reference sequence). The CDR3 spells CASTFALRSSYNEQFF. CDR3 nucleotide sequence: TGTGCCAGTACGTTCGCATTGAGAAGCTCCTACAATGAGCAGTTCTTC.

The chain couples TRBV18 to TRBJ1-1; TRBD1 is a possible D gene (5 bases). In germline, CDR1 is KGHSH, CDR2 LQKENI. The CDR3 is made up of 15 amino acids. V lost 2 bases to trimming and J lost 0 bases, with 10 bases between them. CDR3 sequence: CASSPGKGMNTEAFF. The CDR3 nucleotides read TGTGCCAGCTCACCAGGAAAGGGGATGAACACTGAAGCTTTCTTT.

The chain links TRBV9 to TRBJ1-5, with D possibly matching TRBD1 (6 bases). The germline V gene encodes CDR1 SGDLS and CDR2 YYNGEE. CDR3 length: 17 residues. V shed 5 bases and J shed 0 bases, with 18 bases lying between them. The CDR3 nucleotides are TGTGCCAGCAGGGCCCCCAGGGGCAGTTTTAGCAATCAGCCCCAGCATTTT. Its translation is CASRAPRGSFSNQPQHF.

The CDR3 region is CASSPSEQGGEKLFF. The CDR3 bases are TGTGCCAGCTCACCCTCGGAACAGGGCGGTGAAAAACTGTTTTTT. The chain combines TRBV18 with TRBJ1-4, with D possibly matching TRBD1 (6 bases). Trimming shortened V by 3 bases and J by 7 bases, and 15 bases separated the two germline ends. The CDR3 is made up of 15 amino acids. Germline assignment: CDR1 KGHSH and CDR2 LQKENI.

The chain links TRBV7-9 to TRBJ2-3; D gene uncertain. V dropped 5 bases and J dropped 5 bases, with 20 bases sitting between them. CDR3 length: 16 amino acids. Germline CDR1 is SEHNR and CDR2 is FQNEAQ (reference sequence). The CDR3 DNA follows: TGTGCCAGCAGCCTTGACTTCTTCCCTCCGGGAGATACGCAGTATTTT. Translated: CASSLDFFPPGDTQYF.

J is TRBJ2-5 and V is TRBV6-6; TRBD2 matches at 9 bases. V lost 6 bases and J lost 4; bases outside the gene matches: 9. The germline gives CDR1 MNHNY, CDR2 SVGAGI (reference sequence). The CDR3 has 15 amino acids. This CDR3 is CASSTRSGGTETQYF. In DNA form, the CDR3 reads TGTGCCAGCAGCACGCGTAGCGGGGGCACAGAGACCCAGTACTTC.

The gene calls are TRBV6-2 or TRBV6-3 and TRBJ2-5; the D gene is possibly TRBD1 (6 bases). V was trimmed by 2 bases and J by 2 bases, leaving 9 bases between them. CDR1 and CDR2 from the germline V gene are MNHEY and SVGEGT. This CDR3 comprises 14 residues. Written as DNA, the CDR3 is TGTGCCAGCAGTTACCGGGACACACAAGAGACCCAGTACTTC. It yields the protein CASSYRDTQETQYF.

The CDR3 loop reads CGSRGGAYGYTF. The DNA for the CDR3 is TGTGGCAGCCGGGGAGGAGCCTATGGCTACACCTTC. J is TRBJ1-2 and V is TRBV30; no definite D call. Looked up from germline, CDR1 is GTSNPN and CDR2 is SVGIG (reference sequence). The CDR3 totals 12 residues.

The J gene is TRBJ2-2, the V gene TRBV19; 7 nucleotides align to TRBD1. CDR1 and CDR2 (germline): LNHDA, SQIVND (reference sequence). The CDR3 runs to 15 residues. V trimming: 6 bases; J trimming: 2 bases; junction bases outside the gene matches: 6. The CDR3 nucleotides read TGTGCCAGTAGAACAGGACAGGCAAACACCGGGGAGCTGTTTTTT. It codes for CASRTGQANTGELFF.

The V gene is TRBV18, the J gene TRBJ2-5; a weak D match, TRBD2 (6 bases). Trimming shortened V by 0 bases and J by 3 bases, and 8 bases separated the two germline ends. Looked up from germline, CDR1 is KGHSH and CDR2 is LQKENI. The CDR3 runs 14 residues. The CDR3 nucleotides are TGTGCCAGCTCACCACCAAGGAGGGAAGAGACCCAGTACTTC. It is translated as CASSPPRREETQYF.

V is TRBV18 and J is TRBJ2-7; D gene unclear. The V gene lost 3 bases and the J gene lost 3 bases, with 15 bases spanning the gap. The CDR3 totals 15 residues. Per the germline V gene, CDR1 is KGHSH and CDR2 is LQKENI. CDR3 DNA sequence: TGTGCCAGCTCACCTATACATGCTCCCCTCTACGAGCAGTACTTC. Translated: CASSPIHAPLYEQYF.

This sequence joins TRBV21-1 and TRBJ1-2; the table's D call of TRBD1 was not tested on the DNA. TRBV21-1 is tagged as a pseudogene. There are 15 residues in the CDR3. The CDR3 DNA reads TGTGCCAGCAGCATGCTCTTTGCGACAGGCTATGGCTACACCTTC. This sequence encodes CASSMLFATGYGYTF.

The chain employs TRBV7-2 and TRBJ2-7; D may be TRBD2 (6 bases). Trimming left V 4 bases short and J 0 bases short, with 13 bases between. CDR3 length: 15 residues. The germline V gene encodes CDR1 SGHTA and CDR2 FQGNSA. The CDR3 DNA follows: TGTGCCAGCAGCTCCCAGGGCGGGGCCTCCTACGAGCAGTACTTC. Protein sequence: CASSSQGGASYEQYF.

The chain joins TRBV5-1 to TRBJ2-1; D is unresolved. In germline, CDR1 is SGHRS, CDR2 YFSETQ. CDR3 length: 17 residues. V lost 3 bases, J lost 2 bases, and 18 bases lay in between. The CDR3 loop reads CASSSHSGSGTYNEQFF. The CDR3 DNA sequence: TGCGCCAGCAGCTCGCACTCTGGGTCAGGCACCTACAATGAGCAGTTCTTC.

This clone was detected once. The chain has TRBV5-5 and TRBJ2-3; D might be TRBD2 (6 bases). The CDR3 spans 14 residues. Germline CDR1 SGHKS, CDR2 YYEKEE (reference sequence). Trimming cost V 0 bases and J 5 bases, with 10 bases left between them. Written as DNA, the CDR3 is TGTGCCAGCAGCTTGGCGGTCGGGGGAGATACGCAGTATTTT. Translation gives CASSLAVGGDTQYF.

The J gene is TRBJ1-4, the V gene TRBV5-1; tentative D call: TRBD1 (6 bases). Looked up from germline, CDR1 is SGHRS and CDR2 is YFSETQ. This CDR3 spans 15 amino acids. Trimming took off 4 bases at V and 3 bases at J, with 13 bases between the two ends. CDR3 bases: TGCGCCAGCAGCATAACCGGGACACCTAATGAAAAACTGTTTTTT. Translation: CASSITGTPNEKLFF. The entire variable domain, with the rest obtained from reference TRBV5-1 and TRBJ1-4, is as follows: KAGVTQTPRYLIKTRGQQVTLSCSPISGHRSVSWYQQTPGQGLQFLFEYFSETQRNKGNFPGRFSGRQFSNSRSEMNVSTLELGDSALYLCASSITGTPNEKLFFGSGTQLSVL.

The chain has TRBV2 and TRBJ2-3, with 11 bases aligning to TRBD2. Unmatched junction bases numbered 0, after V lost 4 bases and J lost 0 bases. There are 15 residues in the CDR3. Germline loops: CDR1 SNHLY, CDR2 FYNNEI. CDR3 protein: CASSGLAGSTDTQYF. CDR3 DNA: TGTGCCAGCAGTGGACTAGCGGGGAGCACAGATACGCAGTATTTT.

The rearrangement joins TRBV19 to TRBJ2-3, with 14 bases lining up with TRBD2. Germline V CDR1 and CDR2: LNHDA, SQIVND (reference sequence). J lost 7 bases, V lost 2 bases, and 8 bases had no gene match. This CDR3 comprises 17 residues. This CDR3 reads CASSISARTSGGYTQYF. In DNA, the CDR3 is TGTGCCAGTAGTATATCTGCTCGGACTAGCGGGGGGTATACGCAGTATTTT.

This clone turned up a few times. J is TRBJ1-1 and V is TRBV19, with TRBD1 as a possible D gene (6 bases). The V gene's germline CDR1 is LNHDA and CDR2 SQIVND (reference sequence). The CDR3 consists of 16 residues. Trimming took 6 bases from V and 0 from J, leaving 17 bases between them. CDR3 sequence (DNA): TGTGCCAGTAGCCGTTTGGACAGATCTTTGAACACTGAAGCTTTCTTT. Amino acid sequence: CASSRLDRSLNTEAFF.

Here the CDR3 reads CASSSSRETPPYF. The CDR3 DNA sequence: TGTGCCAGCAGCTCCTCCCGGGAAACCCCTCCGTACTTC. The chain joins TRBV11-1 to TRBJ2-7; weak D call: TRBD2 (5 bases). V lost 4 bases to trimming and J lost 12 bases, with 19 bases between them. CDR1 and CDR2 (germline): SGHAT, FQDESV (reference sequence). The CDR3 runs 13 residues.

The chain uses TRBV6-6 and TRBJ2-1, with D possibly being TRBD2 (5 bases). The CDR3 has 14 amino acids. Trimming took off 2 bases at V and 5 bases at J, with 10 bases between the two ends. CDR1 is MNHNY, CDR2 SVGAGI, per germline (reference sequence). CDR3 sequence reads: CASSYDPRDNEQFF. CDR3 in DNA: TGTGCCAGCAGTTACGACCCGAGGGACAATGAGCAGTTCTTC.

This chain uses TRBV5-1 with TRBJ2-2; D is perhaps TRBD1 (5 bases). CDR1 is SGHRS and CDR2 is YFSETQ in the germline V gene. The CDR3 sequence is 13 residues long. V lost 1 base and J 6 bases, leaving 7 bases between the germline ends. The CDR3 region has the DNA TGCGCCAGCAGCTTGACAGGAGCCGGGGAGCTGTTTTTT. Its protein product is CASSLTGAGELFF. The variable domain in full, completed from reference TRBV5-1 and TRBJ2-2, reads KAGVTQTPRYLIKTRGQQVTLSCSPISGHRSVSWYQQTPGQGLQFLFEYFSETQRNKGNFPGRFSGRQFSNSRSEMNVSTLELGDSALYLCASSLTGAGELFFGEGSRLTVL.

This clone was observed once. The chain employs TRBV5-1 and TRBJ1-1; D not certain. V gave up 2 bases and J gave up 0 bases, with 14 bases separating them. CDR1 is SGHRS and CDR2 is YFSETQ in the germline V gene. There are 16 residues in the CDR3. In nucleotides, the CDR3 is TGCGCCAGCAGCTTTACACAGATGCGCATGAACACTGAAGCTTTCTTT. Its protein is CASSFTQMRMNTEAFF.

The chain uses TRBV7-9 and TRBJ1-1, with TRBD1 matching 7 bases. CDR1 and CDR2 from the germline V gene are SEHNR and FQNEAQ (reference sequence). The junction had 4 bases not matched to a gene; V was cut back by 2 bases and J by 4 bases. The CDR3 covers 14 residues. CDR3 in amino acids: CASSLKGTVTEAFF. The CDR3 coding sequence is TGTGCCAGCAGCTTAAAAGGGACAGTCACTGAAGCTTTCTTT.